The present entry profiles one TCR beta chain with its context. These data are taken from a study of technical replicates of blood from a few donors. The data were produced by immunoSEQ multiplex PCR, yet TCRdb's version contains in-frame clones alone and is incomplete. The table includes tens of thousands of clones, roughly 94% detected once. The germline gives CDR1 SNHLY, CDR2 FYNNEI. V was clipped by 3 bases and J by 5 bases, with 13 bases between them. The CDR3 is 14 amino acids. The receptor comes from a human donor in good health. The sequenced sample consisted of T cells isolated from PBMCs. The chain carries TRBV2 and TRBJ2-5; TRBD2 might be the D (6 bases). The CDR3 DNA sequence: TGTGCCAGCAGTGAGGGAGGACTAATTGAGACCCAGTACTTC. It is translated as CASSEGGLIETQYF.